The 21 T cell receptor beta chains below come from one sample, sequenced in a study of blood T cells in healthy people across ages. Primers used in a second PCR of roughly 7 to 11 cycles were a sample-barcoded 5' primer and a J-beta primer mix. TCRdb re-called the 5' RACE reads with MiXCR, one entry per CDR3 protein. The table includes some 1.5 million distinct CDR3 sequences, approximately 28% detected once. Sequenced sample: blood. These receptors originate from a woman between 25 and 40 years old in good health.

This sequence joins TRBV5-4 and TRBJ2-1, with D tentatively TRBD1 (5 bases). Germline assignment: CDR1 SGHNT and CDR2 YYREEE (reference sequence). CDR3 size: 13 residues. V shed 7 bases and J shed 9 bases, with 17 bases lying between them. The CDR3 sequence: CASFDSPYGEQFF. Written as DNA, the CDR3 is TGTGCCAGCTTCGACAGTCCCTACGGTGAGCAGTTCTTC.

The chain combines TRBV3-1 with TRBJ1-1; D unresolved. The CDR3 extends over 13 amino acids. The germline gives CDR1 LGHDT, CDR2 YNNKEL (reference sequence). The V gene lost 0 bases and the J gene lost 10 bases, with 12 bases spanning the gap. CDR3 in amino acids: CASSQEEGGGAFF. The CDR3 DNA reads as TGTGCCAGCAGCCAAGAAGAGGGCGGCGGAGCTTTCTTT. Together with reference TRBV3-1 and TRBJ1-1, the CDR3 gives the full variable domain: DTAVSQTPKYLVTQMGNDKSIKCEQNLGHDTMYWYKQDSKKFLKIMFSYNNKELIINETVPNRFSPKSPDKAHLNLHINSLELGDSAVYFCASSQEEGGGAFFGQGTRLTVV.

The chain is built from TRBV4-1 and TRBJ1-2, with D hard to call. Between the trimmed V and J ends, which lost 5 bases and 5 bases, there was a span of 15 bases. Germline values: CDR1 MGHRA, CDR2 YSYEKL. CDR3 size: 14 residues. The CDR3 sequence: CASSDVLGGYGYTF. The CDR3 DNA sequence: TGCGCCAGCAGCGACGTGTTGGGTGGGTATGGCTACACCTTC.

The V call is TRBV6-6, the J call TRBJ1-2, with TRBD1 identical over 11 bases. This CDR3 is built from 14 residues. From germline, CDR1 is MNHNY and CDR2 SVGAGI (reference sequence). Trimming at V came to 6 bases and at J to 8 bases, leaving 8 bases not matched to a gene. CDR3 amino acids: CASSRGQGAWGYTF. The DNA of the CDR3 is TGTGCCAGCAGCCGTGGACAGGGGGCTTGGGGCTACACCTTC.

The chain combines TRBV20-1 with TRBJ2-1, with D unresolved. CDR1 and CDR2 (germline): DFQATT, SNEGSKA (reference sequence). CDR3 size: 17 residues. V gave up 0 bases and J gave up 0 bases, with 15 bases separating them. CDR3 DNA: TGCAGTGCTAGAGATCCAAGTCGAGCGAGCTCCTACAATGAGCAGTTCTTC. Protein: CSARDPSRASSYNEQFF.

The chain carries TRBV29-1 and TRBJ1-3; D gene ambiguous. V lost 7 bases to trimming and J lost 6 bases, with 13 bases between them. The CDR3 has 12 amino acids. The V gene's germline CDR1 is SQVTM and CDR2 ANQGSEA. The DNA for the CDR3 is TGCAGCGCCTCCGTAACACCAAACACCATATATTTT. Amino acids: CSASVTPNTIYF.

In regard to this clonotype: With a much larger clone just one base away, this may be a read error. The chain links TRBV12-3 or TRBV12-4 to TRBJ2-3; possibly TRBD1 for D (5 bases). Trimming removed 6 bases from V and 14 bases from J, with 15 bases in between. This CDR3 region has 11 residues. CDR3 in amino acids: CASRWGGHRYF. The CDR3 DNA reads TGTGCCAGCAGGTGGGGCGGTCACAGGTATTTT.

The chain recombines TRBV10-1 with TRBJ2-3; D ambiguous. The germline V and J ends were trimmed by 1 base and 0 bases, with 11 bases remaining between them. In germline, CDR1 is WNHNN, CDR2 SYGVQD (reference sequence). The CDR3 has 16 residues. CDR3 protein: CASSELPGKSTDTQYF. CDR3 DNA: TGCGCCAGCAGTGAGTTGCCCGGCAAGAGCACAGATACGCAGTATTTT.

The chain uses TRBV21-1 and TRBJ2-1; the table's D gene call, TRBD2, was not cross checked with the DNA. TRBV21-1 is described as a pseudogene. This CDR3 is built from 13 residues. CDR3 sequence (DNA): TGTGCCAGCAGCAAAGCGAGGGCTACTGAGCAGTTCTTC. As protein: CASSKARATEQFF.

There are a few counts of this clonotype. The chain links TRBV28 to TRBJ1-6; no reliable D call. CDR1 is MDHEN and CDR2 is SYDVKM in the germline V gene. The CDR3 is made up of 12 amino acids. The V end was cut by 5 bases, the J end by 12 bases, with 11 bases between. The CDR3 sequence: CASSPPSRPLHF. The CDR3 nucleotides are TGTGCCAGCAGTCCCCCGTCTAGACCCCTCCACTTT.

V and J are TRBV29-1 and TRBJ2-7; 16 bases match TRBD2. Trimming cost V 7 bases and J 2 bases; bases outside gene matches: 5. CDR1 is SQVTM, CDR2 ANQGSEA, per germline. This CDR3 region has 15 residues. CDR3 sequence reads: CSAGTSGRGPYEQYF. The DNA of the CDR3 is TGCAGCGCTGGGACTAGCGGGAGGGGGCCCTACGAGCAGTACTTC.

This rearrangement joins TRBV5-1 to TRBJ2-3, with a weak D call TRBD1 (5 bases). V lost 10 bases, J lost 4 bases, and 28 bases lay in between. CDR1 is SGHRS and CDR2 is YFSETQ in the germline V gene. This CDR3 region has 17 residues. The CDR3 DNA reads TGCGCCGCCAGGCGGCAGGGTGAAATCTTTAGTTCAGATACGCAGTATTTT. It is translated as CAARRQGEIFSSDTQYF.

Only a few counts were recorded for this clonotype. A much larger clone differs by one base, so this may be a read error. The chain links TRBV20-1 to TRBJ2-1; 9 positions agree with TRBD2. Judging by the DNA end, TRBJ2-7 fits better; the J call may be wrong. The germline V gene encodes CDR1 DFQATT and CDR2 SNEGSKA (reference sequence). This CDR3 region has 14 residues. CDR3 sequence: CSAGVAGVYNEQYF. CDR3 coding DNA: TGCAGTGCTGGAGTAGCGGGGGTTTACAATGAGCAGTACTTC.

This clonotype has just a few counts. J is TRBJ1-4 and V is TRBV20-1; 9 bases match TRBD1. Per germline, CDR1 DFQATT and CDR2 SNEGSKA (reference sequence). The CDR3 is 16 amino acids. J gave up 3 bases and V 1 base, and 6 bases lay outside the gene matches. The CDR3 loop reads CSARGGTGRPNEKLFF. As DNA, the CDR3 is TGCAGTGCTAGAGGCGGGACAGGGCGTCCTAATGAAAAACTGTTTTTT.

This clonotype has more than one count but fewer than ten. The chain uses TRBV14 and TRBJ1-4, with no clear D. This CDR3 is built from 9 residues. The germline V gene encodes CDR1 SGHDN and CDR2 FVKESK. The V gene lost 9 bases and the J gene lost 14 bases, with 10 bases spanning the gap. CDR3 bases: TGTGCCAGAGGGCGGCGGCTGTTTTTT. Translation gives CARGRRLFF.

This clonotype was recorded a few times. This chain connects TRBV4-1 to TRBJ2-5, with 10 bases identical to TRBD2. The CDR3 loop spans 19 amino acids. With V trimmed by 4 bases and J by 5 bases, 19 bases remained unmatched. Germline lookup yields CDR1 MGHRA and CDR2 YSYEKL. The CDR3 spells CASSPRGTSVKRGGETQYF. The CDR3 DNA follows: TGCGCCAGCAGCCCAAGAGGGACTAGCGTTAAACGTGGTGGGGAGACCCAGTACTTC.

This clonotype was counted at least ten times. The chain has TRBV5-1 and TRBJ2-1; D might be TRBD2 (5 bases). The CDR3 is 15 amino acids. Germline V lookup: CDR1 SGHRS, CDR2 YFSETQ. V was clipped by 1 base and J by 3 bases, with 11 bases between them. CDR3 nucleotides: TGCGCCAGCAGCTTGTCCCGGGGAAACTACAATGAGCAGTTCTTC. It is translated as CASSLSRGNYNEQFF.

In its sample, this clonotype was seen many times. The chain couples TRBV7-2 to TRBJ2-3; TRBD1 matches 7 bases. Per germline, CDR1 SGHTA and CDR2 FQGNSA. V gave up 5 bases and J gave up 1 base; unmatched junction bases: 6. There are 15 residues in the CDR3. In nucleotides, the CDR3 is TGTGCCAGCAGCGGGCGACAGGGTGGCACAGATACGCAGTATTTT. Protein product: CASSGRQGGTDTQYF.

This clonotype was recorded a few times. This chain joins TRBV7-2 and TRBJ2-1; 12 nucleotides line up with TRBD2. V lost 6 bases, J lost 0 bases, and 9 bases stayed unmatched. The CDR3 extends over 18 amino acids. CDR1 is SGHTA, CDR2 FQGNSA, per germline. The CDR3 DNA reads TGTGCCAGCAGTTTAAGGGCGACTAGCGGGGGCTCCTACAATGAGCAGTTCTTC. Translated: CASSLRATSGGSYNEQFF.

This clonotype occurred a few times. This rearrangement joins TRBV5-1 to TRBJ2-1; D not certain. This CDR3 region has 11 residues. Germline values: CDR1 SGHRS, CDR2 YFSETQ. The germline V and J ends were trimmed by 4 bases and 8 bases, with 7 bases remaining between them. In DNA, the CDR3 is TGCGCCAGCAGCACTTCGGATGAGCAGTTCTTC. Translated: CASSTSDEQFF.

This clonotype was counted at least ten times. V and J are TRBV7-2 and TRBJ2-6; D is undetermined. The V end was cut by 0 bases, the J end by 4 bases, with 7 bases between. Germline values: CDR1 SGHTA, CDR2 FQGNSA. The CDR3 runs to 15 residues. Written as DNA, the CDR3 is TGTGCCAGCAGCTTAGCGACGCCCGGGGCCAACGTCCTGACTTTC. Amino acids: CASSLATPGANVLTF.